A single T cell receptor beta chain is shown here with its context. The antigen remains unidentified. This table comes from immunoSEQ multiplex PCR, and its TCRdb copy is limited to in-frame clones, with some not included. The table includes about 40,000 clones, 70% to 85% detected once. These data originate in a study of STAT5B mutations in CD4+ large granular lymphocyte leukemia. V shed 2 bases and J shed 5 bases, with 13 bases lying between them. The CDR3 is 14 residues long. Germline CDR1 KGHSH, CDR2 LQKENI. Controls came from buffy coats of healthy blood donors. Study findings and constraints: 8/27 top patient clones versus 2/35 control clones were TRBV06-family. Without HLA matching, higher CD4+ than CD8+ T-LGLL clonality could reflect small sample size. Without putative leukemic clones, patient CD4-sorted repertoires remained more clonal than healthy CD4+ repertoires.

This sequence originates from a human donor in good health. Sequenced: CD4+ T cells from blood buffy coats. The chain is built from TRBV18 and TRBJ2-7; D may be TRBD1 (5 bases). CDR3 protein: CASSPGQGKHEQYF. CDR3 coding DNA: TGTGCCAGCTCACCAGGTCAGGGTAAGCACGAGCAGTACTTC.